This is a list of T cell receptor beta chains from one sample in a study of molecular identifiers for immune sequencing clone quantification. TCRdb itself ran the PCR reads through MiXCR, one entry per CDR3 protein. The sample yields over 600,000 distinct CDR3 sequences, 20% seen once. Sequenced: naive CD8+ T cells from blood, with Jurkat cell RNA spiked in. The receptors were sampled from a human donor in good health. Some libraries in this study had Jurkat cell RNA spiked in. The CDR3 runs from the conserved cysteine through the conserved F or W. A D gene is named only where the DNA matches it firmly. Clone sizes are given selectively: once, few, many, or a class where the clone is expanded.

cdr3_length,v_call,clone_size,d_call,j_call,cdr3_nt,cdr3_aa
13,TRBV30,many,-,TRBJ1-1,TGTGCCTGGATCGGGACTTACAACACTGAAGCTTTCTTT,CAWIGTYNTEAFF
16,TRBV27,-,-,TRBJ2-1,TGTGCCAGTACTACCCGCAACGGGGTCCCCTGCAATGAGCAGTTCTTC,CASTTRNGVPCNEQFF
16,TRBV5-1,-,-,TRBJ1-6,TGCGCCAGCGGCCCCCAGCAGTCGAGCGATAATTCACCCCTCCACTTT,CASGPQQSSDNSPLHF
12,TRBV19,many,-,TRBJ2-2,TGTGCCAGTAGTACGTCCACCGGGGAGCTGTTTTTT,CASSTSTGELFF
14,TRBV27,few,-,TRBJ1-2,TGTGCCAGCAGCACACAGGGCGCAGAGAAGGGCTACACCTTC,CASSTQGAEKGYTF
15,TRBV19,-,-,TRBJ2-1,TGTGCCAGTCGCCAAAAGACCAGAGGAAACAATGAGCAGTTCTTC,CASRQKTRGNNEQFF
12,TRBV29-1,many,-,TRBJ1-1,TGCAGCGTTGCTGGCAGGGACACTGAAGCTTTCTTT,CSVAGRDTEAFF
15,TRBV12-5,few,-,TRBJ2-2,TGTGCTAGTGGTTTGGGGGACACTAACACCGGGGAGCTGTTTTTT,CASGLGDTNTGELFF
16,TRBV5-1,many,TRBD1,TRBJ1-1,TGCGCCAGCAGCTACGCCGGACAGGGACAGAACACTGAAGCTTTCTTT,CASSYAGQGQNTEAFF
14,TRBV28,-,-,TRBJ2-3,TGTGCCAGCAGTAATATGGTGGGCACAGATACGCAGTATTTT,CASSNMVGTDTQYF
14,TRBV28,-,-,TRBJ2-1,TGTGCCAGCAGTTTAGGGGATCCCTACAATGAGCAGTTCTTC,CASSLGDPYNEQFF
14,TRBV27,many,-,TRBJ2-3,TGTGCCAGCGGAACCAGCGGCAGCACAGATACGCAGTATTTT,CASGTSGSTDTQYF
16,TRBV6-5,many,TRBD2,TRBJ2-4,TGTGCCAGCAGTTACGATCTAGCGGGAGCCCAAAACATTCAGTACTTC,CASSYDLAGAQNIQYF